Listed here are 18 T cell receptor beta chains from one sample, sequenced in a study of shared clonotypes between healthy human individuals. Libraries were prepared by immunoSEQ multiplex PCR; TCRdb keeps only in-frame clonotypes and omits some of them. Of roughly 1.5 million clones in the sample, around 98% were seen once. The sequencing input was naive CD4+ T cells sorted from blood. The subset: CD45RA+ positively selected. These receptor sequences come from a young man in good health.

This chain uses TRBV30 with TRBJ1-5; the D is unclear. Germline V lookup: CDR1 GTSNPN, CDR2 SVGIG (reference sequence). Trimming removed 5 bases at V and 9 bases at J, with 14 bases between. CDR3 length: 12 amino acids. The CDR3 nucleotides are TGTGCCTGGGGTAGACCTGGCGGGCCCCAGCATTTT. It encodes CAWGRPGGPQHF.

The rearrangement uses TRBV5-1 and TRBJ1-2; perhaps TRBD1 as D (5 bases). This CDR3 contains 13 residues. The germline V and J ends were trimmed by 0 bases and 4 bases, with 7 bases remaining between them. Germline values: CDR1 SGHRS, CDR2 YFSETQ. CDR3 in DNA: TGCGCCAGCAGCTTGGGGGACGGCTATGGCTACACCTTC. The encoded protein is CASSLGDGYGYTF. The whole variable domain, remainder taken from reference TRBV5-1 and TRBJ1-2, is KAGVTQTPRYLIKTRGQQVTLSCSPISGHRSVSWYQQTPGQGLQFLFEYFSETQRNKGNFPGRFSGRQFSNSRSEMNVSTLELGDSALYLCASSLGDGYGYTFGSGTRLTVV.

This rearrangement joins TRBV12-5 to TRBJ2-1; TRBD2 matches 13 bases. Germline values: CDR1 LGHNT, CDR2 FRNRAP. CDR3 length: 16 residues. J lost 2 bases, V lost 6 bases, and 4 bases had no gene match. CDR3 nucleotide sequence: TGTGCTAGTGGATCGGGACTAGCGGGAACCTACAATGAGCAGTTCTTC. This translates into CASGSGLAGTYNEQFF.

V gene TRBV9 combines with J gene TRBJ2-7; D may correspond to TRBD1 or TRBD2 (5 bases each). The V end was cut by 0 bases, the J end by 5 bases, with 18 bases between. CDR3 length equals 16 residues. Germline V CDR1 and CDR2: SGDLS, YYNGEE. The CDR3 DNA follows: TGTGCCAGCAGCGTAGCTCCCGGGACGGACAAGGACGAGCAGTACTTC. Translating gives CASSVAPGTDKDEQYF.

With regard to this clone: Other nucleotide sequences from this sample produce the same CDR3. The chain carries TRBV30 and TRBJ2-3, with 11 bases matching TRBD2. Per germline, CDR1 GTSNPN and CDR2 SVGIG (reference sequence). The CDR3 covers 14 residues. V trimming: 3 bases; J trimming: 3 bases; junction bases outside the gene matches: 2. The CDR3 DNA reads TGTGCCTGGAGGCTAGCGGGAGGAACAGATACGCAGTATTTT. Translation: CAWRLAGGTDTQYF. Looking up the rest from reference TRBV30 and TRBJ2-3 gives the full variable domain: SQTIHQWPATLVQPVGSPLSLECTVEGTSNPNLYWYRQAAGRGLQLLFYSVGIGQISSEVPQNLSASRPQDRQFILSSKKLLLSDSGFYLCAWRLAGGTDTQYFGPGTRLTVL.

The chain combines TRBV7-9 with TRBJ2-7; D is uncertain. V lost 3 bases and J 10 bases, leaving 13 bases between the germline ends. Per germline, CDR1 SEHNR and CDR2 FQNEAQ (reference sequence). The CDR3 length is 12 residues. In DNA, the CDR3 is TGTGCCAGCAGCTTGACCGGCAGTCTACAGTACTTC. This codes for CASSLTGSLQYF.

To note about this clone: Other DNA variants within this sample encode the same CDR3. The chain links TRBV5-1 to TRBJ1-4; D is perhaps TRBD1 (6 bases). This CDR3 region has 14 residues. Germline V gene sequence: CDR1 SGHRS, CDR2 YFSETQ. Trimming removed 1 base at V and 7 bases at J, with 11 bases between. The CDR3 spells CASSLTGSREKLFF. The CDR3 coding sequence is TGCGCCAGCAGCTTGACAGGGTCTCGTGAAAAACTGTTTTTT.

The chain uses TRBV6-4 and TRBJ2-7; 10 nucleotides line up with TRBD1. V lost 10 bases, J lost 7 bases, and 7 bases stayed unmatched. CDR1 is MRHNA and CDR2 is SNTAGT in the germline V gene. This CDR3 contains 12 residues. The chain's CDR3 is CANGTGEREQYF. Written as DNA, the CDR3 is TGTGCCAACGGGACAGGGGAACGGGAGCAGTACTTC.

V usage is TRBV29-1 and J usage is TRBJ1-2, with D perhaps TRBD1 (6 bases). The CDR3 sequence is 14 residues long. CDR1 and CDR2 from the germline V gene are SQVTM and ANQGSEA. Trimming cost V 8 bases and J 2 bases, with 18 bases left between them. The CDR3: CSSRAGAANYGYTF. CDR3 DNA: TGCAGCTCGAGAGCAGGGGCCGCAAACTATGGCTACACCTTC.

V is TRBV19 and J is TRBJ2-2, with TRBD2 identical over 7 bases. CDR3 length: 15 amino acids. J gave up 5 bases and V 7 bases, and 10 bases lay outside the gene matches. CDR1 is LNHDA and CDR2 is SQIVND in the germline V gene (reference sequence). The CDR3 spells CASMDVGGRTGELFF. CDR3 nucleotides: TGTGCCAGTATGGATGTGGGAGGGAGGACCGGGGAGCTGTTTTTT.

The CDR3 spells CASSGGTGATYEQYF. The CDR3 bases are TGTGCCAGCAGCGGAGGGACAGGGGCCACCTACGAGCAGTACTTC. The V and J genes are TRBV5-4 and TRBJ2-7; 10 nucleotides line up with TRBD1. This CDR3 spans 15 amino acids. The J segment lost 2 bases and the V segment lost 4 bases, leaving 6 bases of the junction unmatched. Germline CDR1 and CDR2: SGHNT and YYREEE (reference sequence).

Comment on this clone: Other DNA sequences from this sample encode an identical CDR3 as well. V is TRBV28 and J is TRBJ2-1, with 7 bases identical to TRBD2. This CDR3 spans 15 amino acids. CDR1 and CDR2 (germline): MDHEN, SYDVKM. J was trimmed by 4 bases and V by 3 bases; bases with no gene match: 6. In nucleotides, the CDR3 is TGTGCCAGCAGTTTGGATCAGCGGGATTACAATGAGCAGTTCTTC. Translating gives CASSLDQRDYNEQFF.

The V and J genes are TRBV5-1 and TRBJ1-4, with D tentatively TRBD1 (6 bases). The V end was cut by 4 bases, the J end by 3 bases, with 10 bases between. The CDR3 loop spans 14 amino acids. Germline V gene data show CDR1 as SGHRS and CDR2 as YFSETQ. Written as DNA, the CDR3 is TGCGCCAGCAGCATGACAGGTGCTAATGAAAAACTGTTTTTT. This sequence encodes CASSMTGANEKLFF.

This sequence joins TRBV9 and TRBJ1-3; no definite D call. This CDR3 is built from 16 residues. Germline CDR1 SGDLS, CDR2 YYNGEE. Between the trimmed V and J ends, which lost 0 bases and 0 bases, there was a span of 10 bases. CDR3 sequence (DNA): TGTGCCAGCAGCGTAGTACCCGCCCGCTCTGGAAACACCATATATTTT. As protein: CASSVVPARSGNTIYF.

This sequence joins TRBV2 and TRBJ2-3; TRBD1 matches at 8 bases. Germline V gene data show CDR1 as SNHLY and CDR2 as FYNNEI. The CDR3 is made up of 14 amino acids. After removal of 7 bases from V and 2 bases from J, the junction contained 5 bases not matched to a gene. The chain's CDR3 is CASTPDRDTDTQYF. CDR3 nucleotide sequence: TGTGCCAGCACTCCGGACAGGGACACAGATACGCAGTATTTT.

The V gene is TRBV9, the J gene TRBJ2-7; 9 nucleotides line up with TRBD1. The junction had 4 bases not matched to a gene; V was cut back by 4 bases and J by 2 bases. Germline CDR1 and CDR2: SGDLS and YYNGEE. The CDR3 sequence is 14 residues long. The CDR3 is CASSRTGVTYEQYF. The DNA for the CDR3 is TGTGCCAGCAGCCGGACAGGGGTCACCTACGAGCAGTACTTC.

CDR3 in amino acids: CSVEGLPEETQYF. CDR3 bases: TGCAGCGTTGAGGGACTACCCGAAGAGACCCAGTACTTC. The chain links TRBV29-1 to TRBJ2-5; 7 positions agree with TRBD2. V shed 3 bases, J shed 3 bases, and the junction held 4 bases outside the gene matches. From germline, CDR1 is SQVTM and CDR2 ANQGSEA. The CDR3 covers 13 residues.

As for this clone: Other DNA sequences within the sample encode an identical CDR3. This rearrangement joins TRBV7-9 to TRBJ1-3; 7 bases agree with TRBD1. Trimming cost V 3 bases and J 0 bases; bases outside gene matches: 2. This CDR3 is built from 15 residues. Per the germline V gene, CDR1 is SEHNR and CDR2 is FQNEAQ (reference sequence). The CDR3 loop is CASSFDRDSGNTIYF. CDR3 DNA: TGTGCCAGCAGCTTTGACAGGGACTCTGGAAACACCATATATTTT.